The clone carrying this T cell receptor beta chain occurred a few times. The antigen is not known. This specimen comes from a study of cytomegalovirus exposure and HLA in healthy donors. General study findings and limits: For TCR beta chains, V- and J-gene trimming was later linked to a missense DCLRE1C variant. The authors confirmed in vitro that three CMV-associated chains were specific for CMV antigens. Compared with the roughly 700-donor mean, an Asian-associated ancestry cluster reportedly had fewer N-insertions, according to a later analysis.

This CDR3 is 13 amino acids long. The V end was cut by 6 bases, the J end by 2 bases, with 10 bases between. Germline V lookup: CDR1 MNHNS, CDR2 SASEGT. With 60 Vbeta and 13 Jbeta primers, the PCR was carried out. The repertoire was sequenced with immunoSEQ multiplex PCR; TCRdb's copy has only in-frame clones and lacks some. The sample comprises roughly 160,000 clones, roughly 85% of which are singletons, and 1% rests with the top ten. The rearrangement uses TRBV6-1 and TRBJ1-2; possible D gene TRBD1, 6 bases. The material sequenced was PBMCs. The source is a boy under 10 years old in good health and CMV-seronegative. This CDR3 reads CASSGQRNYGYTF. The CDR3 nucleotides read TGTGCCAGCAGCGGACAGAGAAACTATGGCTACACCTTC.